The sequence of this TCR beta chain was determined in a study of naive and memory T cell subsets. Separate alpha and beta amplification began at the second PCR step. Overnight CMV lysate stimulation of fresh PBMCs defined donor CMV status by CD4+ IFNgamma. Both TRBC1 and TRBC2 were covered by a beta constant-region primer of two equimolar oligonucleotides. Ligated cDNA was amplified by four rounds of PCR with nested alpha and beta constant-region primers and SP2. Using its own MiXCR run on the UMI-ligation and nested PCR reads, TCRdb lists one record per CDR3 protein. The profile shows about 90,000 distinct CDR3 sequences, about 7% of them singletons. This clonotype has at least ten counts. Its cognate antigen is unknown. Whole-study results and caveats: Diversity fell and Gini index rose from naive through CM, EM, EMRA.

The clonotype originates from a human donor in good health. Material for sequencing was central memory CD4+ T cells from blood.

The CDR3 reads CASSPPAGASLSDTQYF. The DNA of the CDR3 is TGTGCCAGCAGTCCCCCCGCCGGGGCGAGTCTGTCAGATACGCAGTATTTT. The chain has TRBV4-2 and TRBJ2-3; D is tentatively TRBD1 or TRBD2 (5 bases each). Deletions cut 6 bases from V and 4 bases from J, with 23 bases between. This CDR3 region has 17 residues. Germline-derived CDR1 and CDR2 are LGHNA and YNFKEQ.